This TCR beta chain is from a study of CD8+ T cells in alopecia areata. About the study: Treated patients were given 5 to 10 mg oral tofacitinib twice daily.

This clone showed up just a few times. Its specificity is not known. The sample carries other DNA sequences with the same CDR3. The treatment denotes: oral pan-JAK inhibitor, 5-10 mg twice daily. The researchers isolated CD4+ and CD8+ T cells from PBMCs by sorting. Per germline, CDR1 SGHTA and CDR2 FQGNSA. V lost 2 bases, J lost 7 bases, and 6 bases lay in between. The CDR3 has 12 residues. General study findings and limits: Tofacitinib significantly reduced both scalp clonality and expanded CD8+ clones among the top 100. Relative to mice, TCR sharing across patients was less clear, a difference possibly HLA-related.

RNA, once extracted, was reverse transcribed into cDNA for use as the sequencing template. Sequencing was performed with immunoSEQ multiplex PCR; in TCRdb, only in-frame clones are kept and a portion is missing. This sample has about 270,000 clones, with approximately 60% found just once. The sequencing used CD4+ T cells sorted from blood, collected around week 52, from a patient treated with tofacitinib. The clonotype was recovered from a human donor with alopecia areata. V and J are TRBV7-2 and TRBJ2-1; weak D call: TRBD2 (5 bases). DNA for the CDR3: TGTGCCAGCAGCTTACGAGGGAATGAGCAGTTCTTC. Translated, it gives CASSLRGNEQFF.